Listed below are T cell receptor beta chains from one sample, sequenced in a study of cytomegalovirus exposure and HLA in healthy donors. Generated by immunoSEQ multiplex PCR, the TCRdb table keeps only in-frame clones and is missing some. In the table there are some 230,000 clones, 75% to 95% of which are singletons. The sample consisted of PBMCs. Receptors were obtained from a young woman in good health and CMV-seronegative. CDR3s include the opening cysteine and the closing phenylalanine or tryptophan. A D gene is named only where the DNA matches it firmly. Clone size appears in some rows only: once, few, many, or a class for an expanded clone.

V gene: TRBV5-6
clone size: .
D gene: TRBD1
J gene: TRBJ1-2
CDR3 protein: CASSLPAWFRGRDGYTF
CDR3 DNA: TGTGCCAGCAGCTTGCCCGCCTGGTTCAGGGGGCGAGATGGCTACACCTTC

V gene: TRBV4-1
clone size: .
D gene: .
J gene: TRBJ2-7
CDR3 protein: CASSQEDLFSYEQYF
CDR3 DNA: TGCGCCAGCAGCCAAGAGGACTTATTTTCCTACGAGCAGTACTTC

V gene: TRBV27
clone size: .
D gene: TRBD2
J gene: TRBJ2-2
CDR3 protein: CASSLSPSGSNTGELFF
CDR3 DNA: TGTGCCAGCAGTCTGTCCCCTAGCGGGAGCAACACCGGGGAGCTGTTTTTT

V gene: TRBV28
clone size: .
D gene: .
J gene: TRBJ1-6
CDR3 protein: CASSFLKRGSPLHF
CDR3 DNA: TGTGCCAGCAGTTTTTTGAAACGGGGTTCACCCCTCCACTTT

V gene: TRBV25-1
clone size: .
D gene: .
J gene: TRBJ2-1
CDR3 protein: CASQTPGGTYNEQFF
CDR3 DNA: TGTGCCAGTCAAACACCGGGCGGGACCTACAATGAGCAGTTCTTC

V gene: TRBV2
clone size: few
D gene: TRBD1
J gene: TRBJ1-2
CDR3 protein: CASSVLRDSYGYTF
CDR3 DNA: TGTGCCAGCAGTGTTCTCCGGGACAGCTATGGCTACACCTTC

V gene: TRBV7-3
clone size: .
D gene: .
J gene: TRBJ2-1
CDR3 protein: CASRLQGYYNEQFF
CDR3 DNA: TGTGCCAGCAGGTTACAGGGCTACTACAATGAGCAGTTCTTC

V gene: TRBV5-1
clone size: .
D gene: .
J gene: TRBJ1-1
CDR3 protein: CASSLDPQNTEAFF
CDR3 DNA: TGCGCCAGCAGCTTGGACCCACAGAACACTGAAGCTTTCTTT

V gene: TRBV5-8
clone size: .
D gene: .
J gene: TRBJ1-4
CDR3 protein: CASEKRVANEKLFF
CDR3 DNA: TGTGCCAGCGAAAAGCGGGTGGCTAATGAAAAACTGTTTTTT

V gene: TRBV7-9
clone size: .
D gene: TRBD1
J gene: TRBJ1-2
CDR3 protein: CASSPPQGSYGYTF
CDR3 DNA: TGTGCCAGCAGCCCCCCACAGGGGTCCTATGGCTACACCTTC

V gene: TRBV6-5
clone size: .
D gene: .
J gene: TRBJ1-1
CDR3 protein: CASSYSTGTTEAFF
CDR3 DNA: TGTGCCAGCAGTTACTCTACAGGGACCACTGAAGCTTTCTTT

V gene: TRBV19
clone size: .
D gene: TRBD1
J gene: TRBJ1-1
CDR3 protein: CASRVQGANTEAFF
CDR3 DNA: TGTGCCAGTAGAGTCCAGGGGGCGAACACTGAAGCTTTCTTT

V gene: TRBV27
clone size: .
D gene: .
J gene: TRBJ2-1
CDR3 protein: CASSRASSYNEQFF
CDR3 DNA: TGTGCCAGCTCTCGTGCCAGCTCCTACAATGAGCAGTTCTTC

V gene: TRBV6-5
clone size: once
D gene: .
J gene: TRBJ2-2
CDR3 protein: CASSSRGNTGELFF
CDR3 DNA: TGTGCCAGCAGTTCCAGGGGGAACACCGGGGAGCTGTTTTTT

V gene: TRBV7-9
clone size: .
D gene: .
J gene: TRBJ2-7
CDR3 protein: CASSLDLDYLSYEQYF
CDR3 DNA: TGTGCCAGCAGCTTAGATTTGGACTACCTATCCTACGAGCAGTACTTC

V gene: TRBV28
clone size: .
D gene: .
J gene: TRBJ1-4
CDR3 protein: CASTLTVTNEKLFF
CDR3 DNA: TGTGCCAGCACCTTGACAGTAACTAATGAAAAACTGTTTTTT